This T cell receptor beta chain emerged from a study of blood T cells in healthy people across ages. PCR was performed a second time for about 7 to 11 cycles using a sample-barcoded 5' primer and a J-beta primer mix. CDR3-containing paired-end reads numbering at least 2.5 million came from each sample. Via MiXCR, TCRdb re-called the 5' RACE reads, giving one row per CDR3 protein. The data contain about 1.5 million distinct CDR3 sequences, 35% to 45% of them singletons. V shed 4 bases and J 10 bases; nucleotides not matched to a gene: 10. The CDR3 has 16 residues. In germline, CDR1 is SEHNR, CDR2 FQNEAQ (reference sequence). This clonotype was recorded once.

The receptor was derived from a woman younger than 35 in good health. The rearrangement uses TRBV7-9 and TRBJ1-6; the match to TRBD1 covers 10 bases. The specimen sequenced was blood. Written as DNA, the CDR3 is TGTGCCAGCAGCTCCGGGACAGGGGTTACGGGCTCACCCCTCCACTTT. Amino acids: CASSSGTGVTGSPLHF.